The rows below give T cell receptor beta chains drawn from one sample of a study of shared clonotypes between healthy human individuals. Some clones are missing from TCRdb's copy, which holds only in-frame ones; the method was immunoSEQ multiplex PCR. The data contain hundreds of thousands of clones, around 72% of them seen just once; the ten biggest clones take up 1.5% to 2%. The specimen was memory CD4+ T cells sorted from blood. The origin of the receptors is a woman aged 25 to 39 in good health. Each CDR3 is given with its conserved first and last residue. A D gene is named only where the DNA matches it firmly. Clone size appears in some rows only: once, few, many, or a class for an expanded clone.

v_call	j_call	clone_size	d_call	cdr3_aa
TRBV5-1	TRBJ2-7	many	TRBD1	CASRLKQGHEQYF
TRBV6-6	TRBJ2-7	-	TRBD2	CATGRAGGEQYF
TRBV7-8	TRBJ2-3	-	TRBD2	CASSSLGAGVPDTQYF
TRBV14	TRBJ1-2	-	-	CASSHLGAALDYGYTF
TRBV7-2	TRBJ2-1	-	-	CASSRGALTGNEQFF
TRBV18	TRBJ2-5	few	TRBD1	CASSPDREETQYF
TRBV27	TRBJ1-1	few	TRBD1	CASRPKDRQNTEAFF
TRBV7-2	-	-	TRBD2	CASRVQRDSYEQYF
TRBV28	TRBJ2-7	few	-	CASSFSYYEQYF
TRBV15	TRBJ1-5	-	-	CATSRDERERHSNQPQHF
TRBV27	TRBJ2-2	-	TRBD1	CASGRRDRNTGELFF
TRBV30	TRBJ1-4	-	-	CAWSSGRGGTYGEKLFF
TRBV15	TRBJ2-7	-	-	CATSRDREVSEQYF
TRBV28	TRBJ2-4	-	TRBD2	CASSGRDYKNIQYF
TRBV29-1	TRBJ1-2	-	-	CSVEDREPSHYGYTF
TRBV5-1	TRBJ2-3	many	TRBD1	CASSFGDRDFHTQYF